The rows below give T cell receptor beta chains drawn from one sample of a study of shared clonotypes between healthy human individuals. Repertoires were generated with immunoSEQ multiplex PCR, while TCRdb's copy carries only in-frame clones and drops some. The sample records under 2,000,000 clones, approximately 94% being singletons. The sequencing input was naive CD8+ T cells sorted from blood. The source is a young man in good health. The CDR3 runs from the conserved cysteine through the conserved F or W. A D gene is named only where the DNA matches it firmly. The listing skips clone size in some rows; elsewhere it reads once, few, many or a size class.

j_call: TRBJ1-3
v_call: TRBV9
clone_size: -
d_call: -
cdr3_nt: TGTGCCAGCAGCGTTGGGGCCGAGGACACCATATATTTT
cdr3_aa: CASSVGAEDTIYF

j_call: TRBJ1-1
v_call: TRBV20-1
clone_size: -
d_call: -
cdr3_nt: TGCAGTGCTAGAGAAATTTCAGCTTTCTTT
cdr3_aa: CSAREISAFF

j_call: TRBJ2-1
v_call: TRBV30
clone_size: -
d_call: -
cdr3_nt: TGTGCCTGGAGCATTATTGGGACTTCTTACAATGAGCAGTTCTTC
cdr3_aa: CAWSIIGTSYNEQFF

j_call: TRBJ1-1
v_call: TRBV15
clone_size: -
d_call: TRBD1
cdr3_nt: TGTGCCACCAGCGGGACAGGTTGGGACACTGAAGCTTTCTTT
cdr3_aa: CATSGTGWDTEAFF

j_call: TRBJ2-7
v_call: TRBV6-1
clone_size: -
d_call: TRBD1
cdr3_nt: TGTGCCAGCAGTGAAGGTCAGGGGGTCCCCTACGAGCAGTACTTC
cdr3_aa: CASSEGQGVPYEQYF

j_call: TRBJ2-5
v_call: TRBV7-3
clone_size: -
d_call: TRBD2
cdr3_nt: TGTGCCAGCAGCCCGGGACTAGCGGAAGAGACCCAGTACTTC
cdr3_aa: CASSPGLAEETQYF

j_call: TRBJ2-7
v_call: TRBV19
clone_size: -
d_call: TRBD1
cdr3_nt: TGTGCCAGTAGTCAATACGGACAGGCCTACGAGCAGTACTTC
cdr3_aa: CASSQYGQAYEQYF

j_call: TRBJ2-5
v_call: TRBV7-9
clone_size: -
d_call: TRBD2
cdr3_nt: TGTGCCAGCAGCACCCGGGACTACGGCCGAGAGACCCAGTACTTC
cdr3_aa: CASSTRDYGRETQYF

j_call: TRBJ2-3
v_call: TRBV7-8
clone_size: -
d_call: TRBD2
cdr3_nt: TGTGCCAGCAGCTTAGCCGCCGGGACTAGCGGGATAGATACGCAGTATTTT
cdr3_aa: CASSLAAGTSGIDTQYF

j_call: TRBJ2-3
v_call: TRBV27
clone_size: -
d_call: -
cdr3_nt: TGTGCCAGCAGACCGGTGGGACCCTACACAGATACGCAGTATTTT
cdr3_aa: CASRPVGPYTDTQYF

j_call: TRBJ1-5
v_call: TRBV2
clone_size: -
d_call: TRBD1
cdr3_nt: TGTGCCAGCAAATGGCCGGGACAGGGGACCAATCAGCCCCAGCATTTT
cdr3_aa: CASKWPGQGTNQPQHF

j_call: TRBJ2-3
v_call: TRBV7-9
clone_size: -
d_call: TRBD2
cdr3_nt: TGTGCCAGCAGCTCAACCAGGGAGGGGACGTTGGGGAATACGCAGTATTTT
cdr3_aa: CASSSTREGTLGNTQYF

j_call: TRBJ2-7
v_call: TRBV11-2
clone_size: -
d_call: -
cdr3_nt: TGTGCCAGCAGCTTATGGGACGAGGCCTACGAGCAGTACTTC
cdr3_aa: CASSLWDEAYEQYF

j_call: TRBJ2-5
v_call: TRBV11-2
clone_size: -
d_call: TRBD1
cdr3_nt: TGTGCCAGCAGCCTCTGGACAGGGGGCCCGGGTGAGACCCAGTACTTC
cdr3_aa: CASSLWTGGPGETQYF

j_call: TRBJ1-4
v_call: TRBV27
clone_size: -
d_call: -
cdr3_nt: TGTGCCAGCAGTTTGGTGGGGGATGAAAAACTGTTTTTT
cdr3_aa: CASSLVGDEKLFF

j_call: TRBJ2-7
v_call: TRBV4-1
clone_size: -
d_call: -
cdr3_nt: TGCGCCAGCAGCCAAGGTAGGGGCGCCGAGCAGTACTTC
cdr3_aa: CASSQGRGAEQYF

j_call: TRBJ2-7
v_call: TRBV5-8
clone_size: -
d_call: -
cdr3_nt: TGTGCCAGCTACGAGCAGTACTTC
cdr3_aa: CASYEQYF

j_call: TRBJ1-1
v_call: TRBV7-9
clone_size: -
d_call: TRBD1
cdr3_nt: TGTGCCAGCAGCTCTTACAGGGGGATCGGCACTGAAGCTTTCTTT
cdr3_aa: CASSSYRGIGTEAFF

j_call: TRBJ2-7
v_call: TRBV29-1
clone_size: -
d_call: TRBD1
cdr3_nt: TGCAGCGTCGTCACCGGGACAGGGGTCAACGAGCAGTACTTC
cdr3_aa: CSVVTGTGVNEQYF

j_call: TRBJ2-1
v_call: TRBV29-1
clone_size: -
d_call: -
cdr3_nt: TGCAGCGAACGGACAGCGACTTACAATGAGCAGTTCTTC
cdr3_aa: CSERTATYNEQFF

j_call: TRBJ2-1
v_call: TRBV28
clone_size: -
d_call: -
cdr3_nt: TGTGCCAGCAGTTTTGGGTCTATTTTGGGGAATGAGCAGTTCTTC
cdr3_aa: CASSFGSILGNEQFF

j_call: TRBJ2-7
v_call: TRBV9
clone_size: -
d_call: -
cdr3_nt: TGTGCCAGCAGCCCCGAGGGCGGGGTTGATTACTCCTACGAGCAGTACTTC
cdr3_aa: CASSPEGGVDYSYEQYF

j_call: TRBJ1-2
v_call: TRBV2
clone_size: -
d_call: -
cdr3_nt: TGTGCCAGCAGTGAAGGGGCCCCCGATCTGGGCTATGGCTACACCTTC
cdr3_aa: CASSEGAPDLGYGYTF

j_call: TRBJ2-7
v_call: TRBV4-1
clone_size: -
d_call: -
cdr3_nt: TGCGCCAGCAGCCCCCTCTACGAGCAGTACTTC
cdr3_aa: CASSPLYEQYF

j_call: TRBJ1-4
v_call: TRBV7-9
clone_size: -
d_call: -
cdr3_nt: TGTGCCAGCAGCCCGGACAGTCATGAAAAACTGTTTTTT
cdr3_aa: CASSPDSHEKLFF

j_call: TRBJ2-7
v_call: TRBV27
clone_size: -
d_call: TRBD2
cdr3_nt: TGTGCCAGCAGTTTATCCGCTAGCGGGGCCTACGAGCAGTACTTC
cdr3_aa: CASSLSASGAYEQYF

j_call: TRBJ1-1
v_call: TRBV30
clone_size: -
d_call: TRBD1
cdr3_nt: TGTGCCTGGAGACGACAGGGGGCCTCCCCTGAAGCTTTCTTT
cdr3_aa: CAWRRQGASPEAFF

j_call: TRBJ1-1
v_call: TRBV4-1
clone_size: -
d_call: TRBD1
cdr3_nt: TGCGCCAGCAGACCCGGGACAGGGAACACTGAAGCTTTCTTT
cdr3_aa: CASRPGTGNTEAFF

j_call: TRBJ2-5
v_call: TRBV5-4
clone_size: -
d_call: -
cdr3_nt: TGTGCCAGCAGCTTGCTCCCGGGACTTGAGGAGACCCAGTACTTC
cdr3_aa: CASSLLPGLEETQYF

j_call: TRBJ2-6
v_call: TRBV4-1
clone_size: once
d_call: -
cdr3_nt: TGCGCCAGCAGCCAAGTGTTGGGATCTGGGGCCAACGTCCTGACTTTC
cdr3_aa: CASSQVLGSGANVLTF

j_call: TRBJ2-7
v_call: TRBV27
clone_size: -
d_call: -
cdr3_nt: TGTGCCAGCCGAGGTGGGGGACCCCACTACGAGCAGTACTTC
cdr3_aa: CASRGGGPHYEQYF

j_call: TRBJ1-4
v_call: TRBV6-1
clone_size: once
d_call: -
cdr3_nt: TGTGCCAGCAGTGAAATAGGGCAGATATTTAATGAAAAACTGTTTTTT
cdr3_aa: CASSEIGQIFNEKLFF

j_call: TRBJ1-1
v_call: TRBV10-2
clone_size: -
d_call: -
cdr3_nt: TGCGCCAGCAGTGATTCAGGGACCTTAGGCGAAAACACTGAAGCTTTCTTT
cdr3_aa: CASSDSGTLGENTEAFF

j_call: TRBJ1-1
v_call: TRBV5-1
clone_size: -
d_call: -
cdr3_nt: TGCGCCAGCAGCCCTGGCAGGGGCGACACTGAAGCTTTCTTT
cdr3_aa: CASSPGRGDTEAFF

j_call: TRBJ2-2
v_call: TRBV23-1
clone_size: -
d_call: -
cdr3_nt: TGCGCCAGCAGTCAATCGACGAGCACTAGAGACACCGGGGAGCTGTTTTTT
cdr3_aa: CASSQSTSTRDTGELFF

j_call: TRBJ1-1
v_call: TRBV27
clone_size: -
d_call: -
cdr3_nt: TGTGCCAGCAGTTTATCGGTCTACGCTGAAGCTTTCTTT
cdr3_aa: CASSLSVYAEAFF

j_call: TRBJ2-7
v_call: TRBV7-2
clone_size: -
d_call: -
cdr3_nt: TGTGCCAGCAGCTTTGGCTCCTACGAGCAGTACTTC
cdr3_aa: CASSFGSYEQYF

j_call: TRBJ2-7
v_call: TRBV11-2
clone_size: -
d_call: -
cdr3_nt: TGTGCCAGCAGCTTAGTCGTCAGCGAGCAGTACTTC
cdr3_aa: CASSLVVSEQYF

j_call: TRBJ1-1
v_call: TRBV19
clone_size: -
d_call: -
cdr3_nt: TGTGCCAGTAGATCATCGGGGGCCAACACTGAAGCTTTCTTT
cdr3_aa: CASRSSGANTEAFF

j_call: TRBJ1-4
v_call: TRBV4-1
clone_size: once
d_call: -
cdr3_nt: TGCGCCAGCAGCCAAACAGGGTTTAATGAAAAACTGTTTTTT
cdr3_aa: CASSQTGFNEKLFF

j_call: TRBJ2-7
v_call: TRBV19
clone_size: once
d_call: -
cdr3_nt: TGTGCCAGTAGTATGGTGGGGGACGAGCAGTACTTC
cdr3_aa: CASSMVGDEQYF

j_call: TRBJ2-1
v_call: TRBV10-3
clone_size: -
d_call: -
cdr3_nt: TGTGCCATCAGTGAAAGCAGGGTTAATTCTGAGCAGTTCTTC
cdr3_aa: CAISESRVNSEQFF

j_call: TRBJ2-3
v_call: TRBV18
clone_size: -
d_call: -
cdr3_nt: TGTGCCAGCTCACCACCGGCCGTCACAGATACGCAGTATTTT
cdr3_aa: CASSPPAVTDTQYF

j_call: TRBJ2-7
v_call: TRBV29-1
clone_size: -
d_call: TRBD2
cdr3_nt: TGCAGCGTTGATGGGGCGGGAGGTAACTACGAGCAGTACTTC
cdr3_aa: CSVDGAGGNYEQYF

j_call: TRBJ2-3
v_call: TRBV27
clone_size: -
d_call: TRBD2
cdr3_nt: TGTGCCAGCACTCTTGGCGGGGGGGCGCCAGATACGCAGTATTTT
cdr3_aa: CASTLGGGAPDTQYF

j_call: TRBJ2-5
v_call: TRBV27
clone_size: -
d_call: TRBD2
cdr3_nt: TGTGCCAGCAGTCCTGCCCCGGGACTAGCGGATGAGACCCAGTACTTC
cdr3_aa: CASSPAPGLADETQYF

j_call: TRBJ2-5
v_call: TRBV11-2
clone_size: -
d_call: -
cdr3_nt: TGTGCCAGCAGTCACAACTTAGGGCGGGAGACCCAGTACTTC
cdr3_aa: CASSHNLGRETQYF

j_call: TRBJ2-2
v_call: TRBV6-5
clone_size: -
d_call: -
cdr3_nt: TGTGCCAGCAGTACCTGGACGGGGAACACCGGGGAGCTGTTTTTT
cdr3_aa: CASSTWTGNTGELFF

j_call: TRBJ1-1
v_call: TRBV5-4
clone_size: -
d_call: -
cdr3_nt: TGTGCCAGCAGCTTATGGGGCGGGAACACTGAAGCTTTCTTT
cdr3_aa: CASSLWGGNTEAFF

j_call: TRBJ2-5
v_call: TRBV9
clone_size: -
d_call: -
cdr3_nt: TGTGCCAGCAGCGTTGACATACAAGAGACCCAGTACTTC
cdr3_aa: CASSVDIQETQYF

j_call: TRBJ1-4
v_call: TRBV6-6
clone_size: -
d_call: TRBD1
cdr3_nt: TGTGCCAGCAGTAAAACCCGACAGGGAACTAATGAAAAACTGTTTTTT
cdr3_aa: CASSKTRQGTNEKLFF